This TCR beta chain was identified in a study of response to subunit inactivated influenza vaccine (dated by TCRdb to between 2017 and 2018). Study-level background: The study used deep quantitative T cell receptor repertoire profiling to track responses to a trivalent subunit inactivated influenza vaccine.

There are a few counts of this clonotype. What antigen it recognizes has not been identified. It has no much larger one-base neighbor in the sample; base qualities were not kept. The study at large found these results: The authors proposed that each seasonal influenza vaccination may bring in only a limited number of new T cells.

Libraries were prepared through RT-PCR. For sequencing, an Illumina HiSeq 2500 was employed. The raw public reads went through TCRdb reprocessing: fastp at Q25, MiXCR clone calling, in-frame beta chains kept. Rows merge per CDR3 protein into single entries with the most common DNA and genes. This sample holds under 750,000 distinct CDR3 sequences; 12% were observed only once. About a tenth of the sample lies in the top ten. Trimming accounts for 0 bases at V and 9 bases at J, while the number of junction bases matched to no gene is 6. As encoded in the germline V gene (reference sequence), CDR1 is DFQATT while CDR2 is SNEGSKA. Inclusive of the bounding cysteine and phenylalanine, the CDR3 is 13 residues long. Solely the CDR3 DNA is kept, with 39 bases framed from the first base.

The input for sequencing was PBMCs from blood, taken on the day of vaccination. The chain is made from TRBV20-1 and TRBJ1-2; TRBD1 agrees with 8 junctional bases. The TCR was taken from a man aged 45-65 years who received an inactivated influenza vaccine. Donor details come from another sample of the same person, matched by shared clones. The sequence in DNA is TGCAGTGCTAGAGAGTGGCAGGGGGCGCGCTACACCTTC. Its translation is CSAREWQGARYTF.